These T cell receptor beta chains were read from a single sample in a study of blood T cell repertoires in COVID-19. Produced via immunoSEQ multiplex PCR; TCRdb's table is partial and in-frame only. In the table there are about 80,000 clones, over 70% of which are singletons. Sequencing used peripheral blood. These TCRs come from a human donor in a cohort sampled during active COVID-19. Each CDR3 is given with its conserved first and last residue. The D gene is left open where the match is weak. Part of the rows lack a size; the others show once, few, many or a class for expanded clones.

many | TRBJ2-3 | TRBV5-1 | TRBD2 | CASSSGLAGSGDTQYF | TGCGCCAGCAGCTCGGGACTAGCGGGGAGCGGAGATACGCAGTATTTT
. | TRBJ1-5 | TRBV6-6 | . | CASSYSGRGPMSQHF | TGTGCCAGCAGTTACTCAGGCAGGGGCCCTATGTCCCAGCATTTT
. | TRBJ2-5 | TRBV29-1 | . | CSVISGEETQYF | TGCAGCGTGATATCAGGGGAAGAGACCCAGTACTTC
. | TRBJ1-3 | TRBV7-2 | . | CASSLKSSGNTIYF | TGTGCCAGCAGCCTAAAGAGCTCTGGAAACACCATATATTTT
. | TRBJ2-7 | TRBV27 | TRBD2 | CASSLSGLAGAYEQYF | TGTGCCAGCAGTTTATCGGGCCTAGCGGGGGCCTACGAGCAGTACTTC
. | TRBJ1-6 | TRBV19 | . | CASSPYDTISPLHF | TGTGCCAGTAGTCCTTATGACACGATTTCACCCCTCCACTTT
. | TRBJ2-2 | TRBV18 | TRBD2 | CASSPPGLAGVGTGELFF | TGTGCCAGCTCACCACCGGGTCTAGCGGGAGTTGGCACCGGGGAGCTGTTTTTT
. | TRBJ2-3 | TRBV18 | . | CASSPPPHTDTQYF | TGTGCCAGCTCACCACCCCCCCACACAGATACGCAGTATTTT
. | TRBJ2-5 | TRBV18 | TRBD1 | CASSPPLQGRRETQYF | TGTGCCAGCTCACCCCCGCTACAGGGGCGGAGGGAGACCCAGTACTTC
. | TRBJ2-5 | TRBV3-1/TRBV3-2 | . | CASTEGGARQETQYF | TGTGCCAGCACCGAAGGGGGGGCCCGGCAAGAGACCCAGTACTTC
. | TRBJ2-5 | TRBV27 | . | CASRKQGYLETQYF | TGTGCCAGCAGGAAACAGGGTTATTTGGAGACCCAGTACTTC
few | TRBJ1-5 | TRBV2 | . | CASSETRIGNQPQHF | TGTGCCAGCAGTGAAACCAGGATAGGCAATCAGCCCCAGCATTTT
. | TRBJ2-3 | TRBV19 | . | CASSIQGSLPDTQYF | TGTGCCAGTAGTATACAGGGTTCCCTACCAGATACGCAGTATTTT
. | TRBJ1-5 | TRBV4-1 | . | CASSQNFNQPQHF | TGCGCCAGCAGCCAAAACTTCAATCAGCCCCAGCATTTT
. | TRBJ2-2 | TRBV6-5 | TRBD2 | CASGTSFASTGELFF | TGTGCCAGCGGGACTAGCTTCGCTTCCACCGGGGAGCTGTTTTTT
. | TRBJ2-7 | TRBV5-4 | TRBD1 | CASSFQGQGNEQYF | TGTGCCAGCAGCTTCCAAGGACAGGGAAACGAGCAGTACTTC
. | TRBJ2-5 | TRBV28 | TRBD2 | CASSFGSSSGRVEEETQYF | TGTGCCAGCAGTTTTGGTTCGTCTAGCGGGAGGGTGGAAGAGGAGACCCAGTACTTC
. | TRBJ1-3 | TRBV29-1 | . | CSVLLLTGTQGNTIYF | TGCAGCGTCCTCTTACTCACCGGGACACAGGGAAACACCATATATTTT
few | TRBJ1-5 | TRBV2 | . | CASSDRSASNQPQHF | TGTGCCAGCAGCGACCGCAGCGCAAGCAATCAGCCCCAGCATTTT
. | TRBJ1-2 | TRBV4-1 | TRBD1 | CASSQGPGTGTNYGYTF | TGCGCCAGCAGCCAAGGTCCCGGGACAGGGACTAACTATGGCTACACCTTC
. | TRBJ2-7 | TRBV9 | TRBD1 | CASSAGQPYEQYF | TGTGCCAGCAGCGCGGGACAGCCCTACGAGCAGTACTTC
. | TRBJ1-6 | TRBV4-1 | . | CASSQDPGRNSPLHF | TGCGCCAGCAGCCAAGATCCCGGGAGAAATTCACCCCTCCACTTT
. | TRBJ1-2 | TRBV5-1 | . | CASSPTPNPNYGYTF | TGCGCCAGCAGCCCCACTCCGAACCCTAACTATGGCTACACCTTC
. | TRBJ1-5 | TRBV2 | TRBD1 | CASSVEGARQPQHF | TGTGCCAGCAGTGTAGAGGGGGCGCGACAGCCCCAGCATTTT
. | TRBJ1-2 | TRBV4-1 | . | CASSPHDIVLNYGYTF | TGCGCCAGCAGCCCACATGACATAGTTCTTAACTATGGCTACACCTTC
. | TRBJ2-5 | TRBV20-1 | TRBD2 | CSARREDQYF | TGCAGTGCTAGGCGGGAGGACCAGTACTTC
. | TRBJ2-5 | TRBV28 | . | CASSSGAETQYF | TGTGCCAGCAGTTCAGGGGCAGAGACCCAGTACTTC
. | TRBJ1-3 | TRBV6-2/TRBV6-3 | . | CASSPIGQGSGNTIYF | TGTGCCAGCAGCCCTATCGGGCAGGGCTCCGGAAACACCATATATTTT
. | TRBJ1-1 | TRBV18 | . | CASSPGRGTEAFF | TGTGCCAGCTCCCCAGGGAGGGGCACTGAAGCTTTCTTT
. | TRBJ1-1 | TRBV6-5 | TRBD1 | CASLLGQGRNTEAFF | TGTGCCAGCCTACTTGGACAGGGAAGGAACACTGAAGCTTTCTTT
. | TRBJ1-3 | TRBV4-2 | . | CASSQDGRVNTIYF | TGTGCCAGCAGCCAAGATGGCAGGGTAAACACCATATATTTT
once | TRBJ2-5 | TRBV18 | . | CASSPPQGRETQYF | TGTGCCAGCTCACCACCTCAGGGCAGGGAGACCCAGTACTTC
. | TRBJ2-7 | TRBV5-1 | TRBD2 | CASSLAGGAVGYEQYF | TGCGCCAGCAGCTTGGCGGGGGGGGCGGTCGGCTACGAGCAGTACTTC